This entry features one TCR beta chain sequence. This clonotype was counted between two and nine times. No antigen is known for it. Base qualities were left out, and no much larger clone turns up one base away. This sample is part of a study of T-cell memory formation after mild COVID-19 (dated by TCRdb to the early 2020s). Describing the broader study: TCR sequence clusters from the two donors were found to be largely donor specific. T-cell clones expanding and contracting after mild COVID-19 in a couple of donors were tracked by longitudinal TCRalpha and TCRbeta repertoire sequencing. Two young, previously healthy adult volunteers made up the cohort, one male and one female.

The CDR3 contains 12 residues, cysteine and phenylalanine counted. The only DNA kept is the CDR3, 36 bases in frame from the first base. Trimming takes 0 bases from V and 10 bases from J, and the germline ends sit 10 bases apart. CDR1 is given as SQVTM and CDR2 as ANQGSEA, both from the germline V gene. The sample was run on an Illumina NovaSeq 6000. TCRalpha and TCRbeta cDNA libraries were built by 5'RACE with constant-segment primers, adding sample barcodes and unique molecular identifiers. RNA was extracted from every sample with Trizol reagent. Libraries were amplified in two PCR steps, with a second sample barcode and Illumina TruSeq adapters added in the second step. Sequencing of the libraries was done on an Illumina NovaSeq, producing 2 x 150 bp paired-end reads. In the authors' own workflow: Demultiplexing of reads and collapsing into UMI-guided consensus sequences were performed with migec v1.2.7. Using mixcr v2.1.11, UMI consensuses were aligned to TRA and TRB V and J templates and then assembled into clonotypes. Clonotypes were classified as expanded or contracted when called significant by both edgeR and NoisET, with noise models trained on biological replicates. For edgeR calls, a false discovery rate-adjusted p below 0.01 and a log2 fold-change threshold of 1 were applied. As an exploratory analysis of dynamics, PCA with hierarchical clustering was applied to max-normalized trajectories of the 1000 most abundant clonotypes. Separately sequenced CD4+ and CD8+ repertoires were used to assign the CD4 or CD8 phenotype of responding clones. The public reads were quality trimmed at Q25 with fastp and then assembled into clones with MiXCR by TCRdb, keeping productive beta chains. Here each entry gathers all rows of one CDR3 protein and keeps the most common genes and DNA. In this record, the V and J calls reflect TCRdb's handling and not the investigators' own analysis. A total of over 250,000 distinct CDR3 sequences appear in this sample, 15% to 20% of them only once. The ten largest clones represent 20% to 25% of the sample.

Ficoll-Paque density gradient centrifugation was used to isolate PBMCs. What the study reported, not specific to this receptor: Balanced CD4/CD8 phenotypes were observed for clones contracting from day 15 to 85, whereas a bias towards CD4+ was observed for a second wave of clones expanding from day 15 to 37. SARS-CoV-2 specificity was not confirmed for the second-wave clones peaking on day 37. The study covered only a couple of mild cases, and larger cohorts including severe cases with pre-infection samples were considered necessary. Contracting CD4+ clones appeared mostly in the CM and EM memory subsets, whereas CD8+ clones were enriched in EMRA. Some responding clones were detected in pre-infection memory, suggesting pre-existing cross-reactive memory T cells joined the SARS-CoV-2 response.

The chain is assembled from TRBV29-1 and TRBJ2-1; a confident D gene designation cannot be given. The sample taken for sequencing was PBMCs or a T cell subset sorted from them (not recorded which). This receptor was taken from a man younger than 35 who had mild COVID-19 (a few samples of this study predate the infection). The sample titles of this study are shuffled in the database, so cell type and time point are left out; the donor was told from shared clones. The nucleotides read TGCAGCGTTGAAGAATCCTTGCGGGAGCAGTTCTTC. The translation is CSVEESLREQFF.